The clone carrying this T cell receptor (beta chain) appeared a few times. This sample was taken from a study of beta chain features in type 1 diabetes. The sequenced template was cDNA made from the entire isolated RNA. Sequenced by immunoSEQ multiplex PCR; TCRdb stores in-frame clones only, minus some. The sample includes 360,000 or so clones, about 20% of them seen just once. In germline, CDR1 is SNHLY, CDR2 FYNNEI. Trimming left V 6 bases short and J 7 bases short, with 16 bases between. This CDR3 has 14 residues. CD45RO/CCR7/CD25/CD127/CD95/CD27 staining was used to isolate CD4+ naive, central memory, regulatory and stem cell-like memory cells by sorting.

The sequence was collected from a woman between 18 and 29 years old in good health. The chain combines TRBV2 with TRBJ2-1; a weak D match, TRBD1 (6 bases). Sequencing input: naive CD4+ T cells from blood. The CDR3 spells CASSRDRGGNEQFF. Here the CDR3 DNA reads TGTGCCAGCAGCCGGGACCGAGGGGGTAATGAGCAGTTCTTC.